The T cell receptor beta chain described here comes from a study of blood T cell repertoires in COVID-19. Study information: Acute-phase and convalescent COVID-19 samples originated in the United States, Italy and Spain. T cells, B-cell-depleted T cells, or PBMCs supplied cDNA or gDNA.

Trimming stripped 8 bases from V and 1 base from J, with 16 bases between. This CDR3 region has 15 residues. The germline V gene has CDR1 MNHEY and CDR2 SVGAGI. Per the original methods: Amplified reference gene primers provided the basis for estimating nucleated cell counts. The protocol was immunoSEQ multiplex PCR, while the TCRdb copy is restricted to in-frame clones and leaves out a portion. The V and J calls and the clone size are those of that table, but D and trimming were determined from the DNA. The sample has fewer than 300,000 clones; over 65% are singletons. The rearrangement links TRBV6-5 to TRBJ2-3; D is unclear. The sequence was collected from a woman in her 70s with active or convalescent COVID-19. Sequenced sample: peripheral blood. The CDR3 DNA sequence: TGTGCCAGCTACCCGGGTCAAACCCGCACAGATACGCAGTATTTT. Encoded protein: CASYPGQTRTDTQYF.